This T cell receptor beta chain came from a study of blood T cell repertoires in COVID-19. The wider study: Samples representing acute and convalescent COVID-19 were sourced from the United States, Italy and Spain. T cells, B-cell-depleted T cells, or PBMCs supplied cDNA or gDNA.

Germline CDR1 and CDR2: SGHTS and YDEGEE. V was trimmed by 2 bases and J by 5 bases, leaving 13 bases between them. This CDR3 is 14 amino acids long. In the study's own analysis: The assay estimated nucleated cells by amplifying reference gene primers. Clones were read by immunoSEQ multiplex PCR, and TCRdb kept only the in-frame ones, dropping some. D and trimming were read from the DNA, whereas the V and J calls and clone size are those reported in that table. The sample contains about 200,000 clones, about nine tenths of which appear only once. This clone was counted a few times. The rearrangement links TRBV5-8 to TRBJ1-2, with D perhaps TRBD1 (6 bases). This TCR derives from a man in his forties or fifties with acute or convalescent COVID-19. Sequenced: peripheral blood. CDR3 DNA: TGTGCCAGCAGCTTCGCTAGGACAGAGTATGGCTACACCTTC. As protein: CASSFARTEYGYTF.